This TCR beta chain was observed in a study of long-term antiretroviral therapy in people with HIV. About the research overall: Of all samples, the earliest predate the 2015 immediate-ART recommendation by about a decade. General study points: After ART, diversity increased yet remained lower than transplant donor controls. Every time point showed a repertoire led by clones expanded before ART.

As to this clone: Its antigen is unknown.

The immunoSEQ assay was v3.0, run at survey level. Researchers set sequencing to target 40,000-50,000 T-cell genomes per sample. TCRdb's copy holds only in-frame clones and misses some; the assay was immunoSEQ multiplex PCR. Among about 35,000 clones, around 80% were seen once, and the ten largest hold 7.1%. The CDR3 is 14 residues long. The ends were cut back, 7 bases at V and 3 bases at J, with 12 bases in the middle. Looked up from germline, CDR1 is MNHEY and CDR2 is SMNVEV (reference sequence). The TCR originated in a woman between 50 and 59 years old with HIV. The sample here was unsorted PBMCs, taken 2 years after starting antiretroviral therapy. This chain uses TRBV27 with TRBJ2-2; D gene unclear. The CDR3 coding sequence is TGTGCCAGCAAGTCCGGGTATGACACCGGGGAGCTGTTTTTT. Amino acids: CASKSGYDTGELFF.